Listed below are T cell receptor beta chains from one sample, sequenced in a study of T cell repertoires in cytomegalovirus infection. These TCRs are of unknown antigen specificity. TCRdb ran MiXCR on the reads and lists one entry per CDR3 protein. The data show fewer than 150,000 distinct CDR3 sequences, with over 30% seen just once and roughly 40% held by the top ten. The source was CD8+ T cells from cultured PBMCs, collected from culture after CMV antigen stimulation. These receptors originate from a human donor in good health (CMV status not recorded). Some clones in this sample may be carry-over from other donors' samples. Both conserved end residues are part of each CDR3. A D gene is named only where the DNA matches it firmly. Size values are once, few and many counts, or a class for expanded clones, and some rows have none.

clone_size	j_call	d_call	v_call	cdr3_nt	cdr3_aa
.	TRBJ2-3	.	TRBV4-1	TGCGCCAGCAGCCAAGTACAGCTCCGCACAGATACGCAGTATTTT	CASSQVQLRTDTQYF
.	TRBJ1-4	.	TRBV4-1	TGCGCCAGCAGCCAAGTTCCGACGTATAATGAAAAACTGTTTTTT	CASSQVPTYNEKLFF
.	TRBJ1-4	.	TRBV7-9	TGTGCCAGCAGCTGGCAAGTGGGAGAAAAACTGTTTTTT	CASSWQVGEKLFF
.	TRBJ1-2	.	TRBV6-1	TGTGCCAGCAGTCCCCGCGGGGCGCCTTTTTATGGCTACACCTTC	CASSPRGAPFYGYTF
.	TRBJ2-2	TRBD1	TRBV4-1	TGCGCCAGCAGCCAAAGGGACAGGGCTCACACCGGGGAGCTGTTTTTT	CASSQRDRAHTGELFF
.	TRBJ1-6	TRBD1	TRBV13	TGTGCCAGCAGGGACTGGACAGGGCGTAATTCACCCCTCCACTTT	CASRDWTGRNSPLHF
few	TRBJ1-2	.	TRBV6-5	TGTGCCAGCAGTTACTCGACGCTCACCGGTGGCTACACCTTC	CASSYSTLTGGYTF
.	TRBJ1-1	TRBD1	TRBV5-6	TGTGCCAGCAGCTTGGGACAGGGGCAGAACACTGTAGCTTTCTTT	CASSLGQGQNTVAFF
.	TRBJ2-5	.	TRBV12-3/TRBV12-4	TGTGCCAGCAGCGGGGGAGAGACCCAGTACTTC	CASSGGETQYF
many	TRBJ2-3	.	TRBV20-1	TGCAGTGCTAGAGATCTGCTAGAAACAGATACGCAGTATTTT	CSARDLLETDTQYF
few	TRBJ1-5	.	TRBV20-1	TGCAGTGCTACCGTCCCGCGGGGGGGGAATCAGCCCCAGCATTTT	CSATVPRGGNQPQHF
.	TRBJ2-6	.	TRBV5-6	TGTGCCAGCAGCTTGTACGTTATCTCTGGGGCCAACGTCCTGACTTTC	CASSLYVISGANVLTF
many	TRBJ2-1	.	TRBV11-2	TGTGCCAGCAGCTTACCCGGCAGTAGCTCCTACAATGAGCAGTTCTTC	CASSLPGSSSYNEQFF
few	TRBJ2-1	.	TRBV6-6	TGTGCCAGCAGTTATTTCCCCCTACTAGCAGCTAGCTACAATGAGCAGTTCTTC	CASSYFPLLAASYNEQFF
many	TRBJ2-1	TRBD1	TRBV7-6	TGTGCCAGCAGCCTTTGGGACAGGGGAGGAAATGAGCAGTTCTTC	CASSLWDRGGNEQFF
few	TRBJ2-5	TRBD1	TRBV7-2	TGTGCCAGCAGCTCGATCGACAGGGAGCCCCAAGAGACCCAGTACTTC	CASSSIDREPQETQYF
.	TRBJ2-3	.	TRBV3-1	TGTGCCAGCAGCCAAGAATACCCCACAGATACGCAGTATTTT	CASSQEYPTDTQYF
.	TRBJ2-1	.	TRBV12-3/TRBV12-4	TGTGCCAGCAGTTTAGCGTTATTGGGGGGGCGGAATGAGCAGTTCTTC	CASSLALLGGRNEQFF
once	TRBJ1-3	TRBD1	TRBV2	TGTGCCAGCAGTGCGGTGGGACAGGGAAGGCCTGGAAACACCATATATTTT	CASSAVGQGRPGNTIYF
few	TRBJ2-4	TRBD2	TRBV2	TGTGCCAGCCTTTCGGGGGGGGCTGGCAAAAACATTCAGTACTTC	CASLSGGAGKNIQYF
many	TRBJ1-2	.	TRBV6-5	TGTGCCAGCAGTTATCGTTCTGGATGGGGAGTTCGCGATGGCTACACCTTC	CASSYRSGWGVRDGYTF
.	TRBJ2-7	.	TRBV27	TGTGCCAGCAGTTTATCTGGGGGATACTACGAGCAGTACTTC	CASSLSGGYYEQYF
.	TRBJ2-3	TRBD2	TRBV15	TGTGCCACCAGCAGATTACGACTAGCGGAACCCACAGATACGCAGTATTTT	CATSRLRLAEPTDTQYF
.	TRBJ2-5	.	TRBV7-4	TGTGCCAGCAGCTTTGGATCAGCGGATAAAGAGACCCAGTACTTC	CASSFGSADKETQYF
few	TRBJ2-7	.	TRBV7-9	TGTGCCAGCAGCTTAGCGCTGAGGGAGCAGTACTTC	CASSLALREQYF
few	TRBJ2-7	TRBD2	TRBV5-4	TGTGCCAGCAGCTCCAAGGGACTAGCTAACGAGCAGTACTTC	CASSSKGLANEQYF